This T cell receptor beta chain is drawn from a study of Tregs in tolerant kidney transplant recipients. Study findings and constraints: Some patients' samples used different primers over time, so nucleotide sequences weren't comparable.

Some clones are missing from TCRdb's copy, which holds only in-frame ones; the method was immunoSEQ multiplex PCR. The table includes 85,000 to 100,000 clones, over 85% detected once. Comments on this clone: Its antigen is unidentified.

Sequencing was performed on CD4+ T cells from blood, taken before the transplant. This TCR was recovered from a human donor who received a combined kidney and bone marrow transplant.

This CDR3 reads CASSSRDTQYF. The CDR3 coding sequence is TGTGCCAGCAGCTCGAGAGATACGCAGTATTTT. The J gene is TRBJ2-3, the V gene TRBV7-2, with no clear D. The V end lost 4 bases, the J end lost 5 bases, and 4 bases lay between the germline ends. The CDR3 consists of 11 residues. CDR1 is SGHTA and CDR2 is FQGNSA in the germline V gene.